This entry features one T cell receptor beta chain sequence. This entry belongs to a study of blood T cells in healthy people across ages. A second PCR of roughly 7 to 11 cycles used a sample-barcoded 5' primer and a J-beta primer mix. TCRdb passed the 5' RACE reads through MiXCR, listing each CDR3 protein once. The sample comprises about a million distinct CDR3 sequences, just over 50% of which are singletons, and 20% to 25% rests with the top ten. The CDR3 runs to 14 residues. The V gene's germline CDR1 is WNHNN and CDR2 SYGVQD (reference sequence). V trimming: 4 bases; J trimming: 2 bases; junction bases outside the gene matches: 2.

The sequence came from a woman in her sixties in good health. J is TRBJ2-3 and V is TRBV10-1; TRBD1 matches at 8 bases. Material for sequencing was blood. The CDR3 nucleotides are TGCGCCAGCAGTGGACAGGGGATCACAGATACGCAGTATTTT. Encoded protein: CASSGQGITDTQYF.